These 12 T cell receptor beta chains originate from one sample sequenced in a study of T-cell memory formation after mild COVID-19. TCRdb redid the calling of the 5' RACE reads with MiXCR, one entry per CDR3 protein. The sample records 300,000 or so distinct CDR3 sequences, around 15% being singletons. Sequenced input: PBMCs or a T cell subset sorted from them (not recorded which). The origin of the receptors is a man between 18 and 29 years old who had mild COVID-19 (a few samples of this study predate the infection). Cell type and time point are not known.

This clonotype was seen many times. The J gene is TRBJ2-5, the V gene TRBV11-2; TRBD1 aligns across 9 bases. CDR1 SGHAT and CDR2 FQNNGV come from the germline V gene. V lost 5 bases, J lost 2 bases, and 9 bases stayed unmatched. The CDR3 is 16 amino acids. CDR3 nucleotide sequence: TGTGCCAGCAGCCCGCGGACAGGGGTGCGGCAAGAGACCCAGTACTTC. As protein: CASSPRTGVRQETQYF.

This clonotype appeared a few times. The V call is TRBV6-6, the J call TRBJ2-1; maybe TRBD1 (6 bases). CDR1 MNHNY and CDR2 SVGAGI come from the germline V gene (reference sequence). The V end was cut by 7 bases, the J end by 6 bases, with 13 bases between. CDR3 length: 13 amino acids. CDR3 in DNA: TGTGCCAGCAAACGCGACAGGAGCAATGAGCAGTTCTTC. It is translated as CASKRDRSNEQFF.

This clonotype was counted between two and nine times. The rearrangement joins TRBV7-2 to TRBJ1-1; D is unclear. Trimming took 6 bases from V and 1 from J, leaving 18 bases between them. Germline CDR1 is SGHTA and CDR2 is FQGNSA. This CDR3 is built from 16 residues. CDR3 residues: CASRRVVGRQNTEAFF. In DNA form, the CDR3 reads TGTGCCAGCAGGCGGGTAGTAGGACGGCAGAACACTGAAGCTTTCTTT.

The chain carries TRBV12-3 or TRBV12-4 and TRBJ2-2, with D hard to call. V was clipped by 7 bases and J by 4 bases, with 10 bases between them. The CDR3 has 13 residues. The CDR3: CASTPGPTGELFF. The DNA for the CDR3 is TGTGCCAGCACCCCAGGCCCCACCGGGGAGCTGTTTTTT.

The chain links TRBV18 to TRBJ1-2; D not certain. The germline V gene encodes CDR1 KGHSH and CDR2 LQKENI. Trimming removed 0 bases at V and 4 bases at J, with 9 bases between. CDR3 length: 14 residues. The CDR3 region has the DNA TGTGCCAGCTCACCACCGCTACGGAGCTATGGCTACACCTTC. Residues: CASSPPLRSYGYTF.

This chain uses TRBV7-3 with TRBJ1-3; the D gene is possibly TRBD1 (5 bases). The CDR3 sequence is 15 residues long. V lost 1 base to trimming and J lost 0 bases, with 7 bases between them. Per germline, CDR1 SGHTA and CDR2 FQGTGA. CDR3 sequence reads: CASSLIGTSGNTIYF. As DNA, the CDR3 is TGTGCCAGCAGCTTAATAGGGACCTCTGGAAACACCATATATTTT.

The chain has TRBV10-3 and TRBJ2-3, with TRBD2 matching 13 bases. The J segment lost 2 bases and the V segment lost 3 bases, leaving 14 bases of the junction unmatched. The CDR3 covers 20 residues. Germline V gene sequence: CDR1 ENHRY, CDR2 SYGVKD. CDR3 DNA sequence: TGTGCCATCAGTGAAGCCTTCTCCGGGACTAGCGGGGCGATCACAGATACGCAGTATTTT. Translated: CAISEAFSGTSGAITDTQYF.

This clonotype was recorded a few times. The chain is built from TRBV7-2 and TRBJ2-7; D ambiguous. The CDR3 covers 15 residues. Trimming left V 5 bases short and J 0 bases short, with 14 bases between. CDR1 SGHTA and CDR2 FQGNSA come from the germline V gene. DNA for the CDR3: TGTGCCAGCAGCCGACCTGGATCGGTCTCCTACGAGCAGTACTTC. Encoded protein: CASSRPGSVSYEQYF.

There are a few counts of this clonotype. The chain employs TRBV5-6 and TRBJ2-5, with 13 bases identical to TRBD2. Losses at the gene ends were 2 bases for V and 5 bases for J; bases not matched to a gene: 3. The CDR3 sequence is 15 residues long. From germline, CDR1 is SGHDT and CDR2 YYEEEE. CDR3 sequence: CASSFTSGGAETQYF. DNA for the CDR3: TGTGCCAGCAGCTTCACTAGCGGGGGGGCGGAGACCCAGTACTTC.

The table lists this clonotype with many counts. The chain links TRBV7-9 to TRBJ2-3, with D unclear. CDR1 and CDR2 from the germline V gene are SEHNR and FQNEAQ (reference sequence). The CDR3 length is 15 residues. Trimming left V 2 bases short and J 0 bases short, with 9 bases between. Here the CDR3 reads CASSLYGDSTDTQYF. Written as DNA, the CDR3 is TGTGCCAGCAGCTTATACGGTGATAGCACAGATACGCAGTATTTT.

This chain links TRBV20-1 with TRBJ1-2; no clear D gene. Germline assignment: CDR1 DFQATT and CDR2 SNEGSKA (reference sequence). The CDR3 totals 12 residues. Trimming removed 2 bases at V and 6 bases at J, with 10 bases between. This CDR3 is CSARQGLDGYTF. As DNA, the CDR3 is TGCAGTGCTAGACAAGGACTCGATGGCTACACCTTC.

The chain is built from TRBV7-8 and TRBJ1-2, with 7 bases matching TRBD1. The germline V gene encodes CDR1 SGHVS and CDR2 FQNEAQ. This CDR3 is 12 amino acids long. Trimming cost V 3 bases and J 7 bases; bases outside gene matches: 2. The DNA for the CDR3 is TGTGCCAGCAGCTTGACAGGGAGTGGCTACACCTTC. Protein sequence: CASSLTGSGYTF.